Following are 5 T cell receptor beta chains from one sample sequenced in a study of blood T cell repertoires in COVID-19. This table comes from immunoSEQ multiplex PCR, and its TCRdb copy is limited to in-frame clones, with some not included. Among 150,000 or so clones listed, approximately 83% were seen once. The sample was peripheral blood. The receptor source for this set is a woman aged 55-75 years with acute or convalescent COVID-19.

Only a few counts were recorded for this clone. In DNA form, the CDR3 reads TGTGCCAGCAGTCTGGGCGCAGATCAGCCCCAGCATTTT. Translating gives CASSLGADQPQHF. This rearrangement joins TRBV12-3 or TRBV12-4 to TRBJ1-5, with no clear D. The CDR3 length is 13 residues. V lost 5 bases and J 5 bases, leaving 10 bases between the germline ends.

The chain links TRBV28 to TRBJ1-2, with a possible D match to TRBD1 (6 bases). The germline V gene encodes CDR1 MDHEN and CDR2 SYDVKM. There are 15 residues in the CDR3. V lost 2 bases and J 8 bases, leaving 18 bases between the germline ends. The CDR3 DNA follows: TGTGCCAGCAGTTTAAGGTACTTGGCAGGGGACGGCTACACCTTC. Protein sequence: CASSLRYLAGDGYTF.

This sequence joins TRBV2 and TRBJ2-1; 10 bases align to TRBD2. After removal of 4 bases from V and 8 bases from J, the junction contained 8 bases not matched to a gene. The germline V gene has CDR1 SNHLY and CDR2 FYNNEI. The CDR3 loop spans 15 amino acids. The CDR3 loop reads CASSVLAGILDEQFF. CDR3 DNA sequence: TGTGCCAGCAGTGTACTAGCGGGAATATTGGATGAGCAGTTCTTC.

The genes are TRBV28 and TRBJ1-2; 9 bases are a match to TRBD1. Per germline, CDR1 MDHEN and CDR2 SYDVKM. The V gene end was trimmed by 7 bases and the J gene end by 5 bases; junction bases not matched to a gene: 23. The CDR3 length is 19 residues. The CDR3 loop reads CASISPRGTGMLWGYGYTF. The CDR3 DNA sequence: TGTGCCAGCATTTCTCCCCGGGGGACAGGGATGTTATGGGGATATGGCTACACCTTC.

The chain is built from TRBV7-3 and TRBJ1-6; 7 bases line up with TRBD1. With V trimmed by 3 bases and J by 9 bases, 2 bases remained unmatched. Germline V gene lookup returns CDR1 SGHTA and CDR2 FQGTGA. This CDR3 is built from 13 residues. This CDR3 is CASSFQGGSPLHF. In DNA form, the CDR3 reads TGTGCCAGCAGCTTCCAGGGGGGTTCACCCCTCCACTTT.